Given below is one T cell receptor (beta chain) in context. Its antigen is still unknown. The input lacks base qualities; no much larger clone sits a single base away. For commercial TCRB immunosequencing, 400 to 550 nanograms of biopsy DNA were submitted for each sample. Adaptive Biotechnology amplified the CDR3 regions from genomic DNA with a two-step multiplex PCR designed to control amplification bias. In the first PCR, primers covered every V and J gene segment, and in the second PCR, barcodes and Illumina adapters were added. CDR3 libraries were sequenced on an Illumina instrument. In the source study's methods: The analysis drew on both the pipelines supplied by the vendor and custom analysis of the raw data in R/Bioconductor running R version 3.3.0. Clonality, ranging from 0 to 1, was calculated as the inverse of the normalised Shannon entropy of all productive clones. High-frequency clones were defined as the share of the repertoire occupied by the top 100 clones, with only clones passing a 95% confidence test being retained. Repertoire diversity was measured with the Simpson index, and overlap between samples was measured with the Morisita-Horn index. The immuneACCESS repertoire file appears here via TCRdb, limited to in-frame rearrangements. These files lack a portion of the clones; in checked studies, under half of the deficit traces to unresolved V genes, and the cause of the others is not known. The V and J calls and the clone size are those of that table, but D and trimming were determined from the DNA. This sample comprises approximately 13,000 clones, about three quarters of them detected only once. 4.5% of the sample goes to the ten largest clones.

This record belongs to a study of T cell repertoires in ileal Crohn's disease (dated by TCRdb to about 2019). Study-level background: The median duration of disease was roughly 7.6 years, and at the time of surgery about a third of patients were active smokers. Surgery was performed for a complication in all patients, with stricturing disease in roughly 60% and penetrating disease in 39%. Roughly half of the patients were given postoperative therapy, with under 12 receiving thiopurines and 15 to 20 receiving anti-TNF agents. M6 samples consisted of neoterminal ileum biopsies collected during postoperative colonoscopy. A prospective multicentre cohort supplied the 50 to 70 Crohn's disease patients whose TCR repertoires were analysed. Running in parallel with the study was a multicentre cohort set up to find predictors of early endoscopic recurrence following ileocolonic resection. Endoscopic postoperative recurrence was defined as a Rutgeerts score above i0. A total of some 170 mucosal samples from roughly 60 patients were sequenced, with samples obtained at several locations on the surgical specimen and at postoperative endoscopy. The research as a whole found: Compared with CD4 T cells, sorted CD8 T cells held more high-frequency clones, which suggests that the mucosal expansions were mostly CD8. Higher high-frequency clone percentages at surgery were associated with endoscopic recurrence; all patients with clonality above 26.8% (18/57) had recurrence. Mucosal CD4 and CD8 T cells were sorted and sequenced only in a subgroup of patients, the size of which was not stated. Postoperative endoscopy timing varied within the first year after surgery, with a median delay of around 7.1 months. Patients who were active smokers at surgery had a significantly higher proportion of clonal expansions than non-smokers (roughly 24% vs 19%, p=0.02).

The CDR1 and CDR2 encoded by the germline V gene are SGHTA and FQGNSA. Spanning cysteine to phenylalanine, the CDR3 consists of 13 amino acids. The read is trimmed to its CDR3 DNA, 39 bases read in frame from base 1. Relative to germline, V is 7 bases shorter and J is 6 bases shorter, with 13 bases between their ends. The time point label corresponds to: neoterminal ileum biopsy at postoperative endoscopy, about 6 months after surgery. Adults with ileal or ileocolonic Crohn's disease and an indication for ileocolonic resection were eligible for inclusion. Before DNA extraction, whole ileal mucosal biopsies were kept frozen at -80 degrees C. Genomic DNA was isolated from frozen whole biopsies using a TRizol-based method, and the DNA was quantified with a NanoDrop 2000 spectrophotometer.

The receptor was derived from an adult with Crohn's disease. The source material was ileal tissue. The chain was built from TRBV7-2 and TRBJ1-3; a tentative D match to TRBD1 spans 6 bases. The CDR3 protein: CASTRGGTNTIYF. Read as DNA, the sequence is TGTGCCAGCACCCGAGGGGGTACAAACACCATATATTTT.